A single sample gave rise to the 22 T cell receptor beta chains below, sequenced in a study of blood T cell repertoires in COVID-19. The table came from immunoSEQ multiplex PCR; TCRdb's copy has only in-frame clones and leaves some out. The sample gives around 300,000 clones, around 82% of which show up once; approximately 10% is in the top ten. Sequencing was performed on peripheral blood. The receptors come from a woman aged 45-59 years who had recovered from COVID-19.

The chain recombines TRBV7-7 with TRBJ2-5; TRBD2 is a possible D gene (6 bases). Germline V gene data show CDR1 as SSHAT and CDR2 as FNYEAQ (reference sequence). V dropped 5 bases and J dropped 2 bases, with 15 bases sitting between them. The CDR3 runs 15 residues. CDR3 coding DNA: TGTGCCAGCAGCGCGGGACGACCACCACAAGAGACCCAGTACTTC. Protein: CASSAGRPPQETQYF. The full variable domain, in which reference TRBV7-7 and TRBJ2-5 provide the parts outside the CDR3, is GAGVSQSPRYKVTKRGQDVTLRCDPISSHATLYWYQQALGQGPEFLTYFNYEAQPDKSGLPSDRFSAERPEGSISTLTIQRTEQRDSAMYRCASSAGRPPQETQYFGPGTRLLVL.

This chain links TRBV19 with TRBJ1-6, with unresolved D. From germline, CDR1 is LNHDA and CDR2 SQIVND (reference sequence). The CDR3 runs to 13 residues. V was trimmed by 3 bases and J by 8 bases, leaving 8 bases between them. The CDR3 DNA is TGTGCCAGTAGTATTCGGGAGTATTCACCCCTCCACTTT. It translates to CASSIREYSPLHF.

This chain links TRBV3-1 (or the pseudogene TRBV3-2) with TRBJ2-7, with TRBD2 as a possible D gene (5 bases). Trimming removed 0 bases at V and 1 base at J, with 10 bases between. The germline gives CDR1 LGHDT, CDR2 YNNKEL (reference sequence). This CDR3 is 15 amino acids long. This chain's CDR3 is CASSQDGGRSYEQYF. The CDR3 nucleotides are TGTGCCAGCAGCCAAGACGGAGGTAGATCCTACGAGCAGTACTTC.

This chain links TRBV19 with TRBJ1-5; possibly TRBD1 for D (6 bases). Trimming stripped 5 bases from V and 3 bases from J, with 11 bases between. This CDR3 contains 14 residues. Per germline, CDR1 LNHDA and CDR2 SQIVND (reference sequence). The CDR3 DNA is TGTGCCAGTAGTGTCCGGGACAACAATCAGCCCCAGCATTTT. It specifies CASSVRDNNQPQHF.

This chain joins TRBV18 and TRBJ2-1; possibly TRBD2 for D (6 bases). This CDR3 has 16 residues. V lost 0 bases and J 2 bases, leaving 11 bases between the germline ends. Germline CDR1 reads KGHSH; CDR2 reads LQKENI. The CDR3 reads CASSPPVGSTYNEQFF. CDR3 coding DNA: TGTGCCAGCTCACCACCTGTCGGGAGTACCTACAATGAGCAGTTCTTC. Looking up the rest from reference TRBV18 and TRBJ2-1 gives the full variable domain: NAGVMQNPRHLVRRRGQEARLRCSPMKGHSHVYWYRQLPEEGLKFMVYLQKENIIDESGMPKERFSAEFPKEGPSILRIQQVVRGDSAAYFCASSPPVGSTYNEQFFGPGTRLTVL.

The chain recombines TRBV5-4 with TRBJ1-4; D possibly corresponds to TRBD1 (6 bases). This CDR3 has 16 amino acids. The germline gives CDR1 SGHNT, CDR2 YYREEE (reference sequence). Trimming cost V 4 bases and J 5 bases, with 18 bases left between them. CDR3 nucleotide sequence: TGTGCCAGCAGCCGGGAAGGGGGGGGGCCGAATGAAAAACTGTTTTTT. Translated: CASSREGGGPNEKLFF.

The CDR3 DNA reads TGTGCCAGCAGCTCCTGGGACGGGGGAGGGCCGTACTTC. Encoded protein: CASSSWDGGGPYF. The chain combines TRBV5-4 with TRBJ2-7; 7 positions agree with TRBD2. Germline V lookup: CDR1 SGHNT, CDR2 YYREEE (reference sequence). The trim removed 3 bases at V and 12 bases at J, leaving 12 bases unmatched. This CDR3 spans 13 amino acids.

This clone has a single count. The chain has TRBV15 and TRBJ1-2; TRBD1 matches 10 bases. This CDR3 has 15 residues. Germline V gene data show CDR1 as LNHNV and CDR2 as YYDKDF (reference sequence). With V trimmed by 1 base and J by 7 bases, 6 bases remained unmatched. In nucleotides, the CDR3 is TGTGCCACCAGCAGAGCCGGGACAGGGGCGGGTGGCTACACCTTC. Translated: CATSRAGTGAGGYTF.

DNA for the CDR3: TGTGCCAGCAGTCAGACACCGAACACTGAAGCTTTCTTT. It specifies CASSQTPNTEAFF. This chain joins TRBV5-4 and TRBJ1-1; D remains unclear. The CDR3 is 13 amino acids. Germline-derived CDR1 and CDR2 are SGHNT and YYREEE (reference sequence). With 5 bases removed from V and 1 base from J, the gap between germline ends came to 9 bases.

The chain recombines TRBV28 with TRBJ1-1, with D unresolved. V gave up 7 bases and J gave up 4 bases, with 13 bases separating them. CDR1 MDHEN and CDR2 SYDVKM come from the germline V gene. The length of the CDR3 is 13 residues. CDR3 in amino acids: CASIRGMATEAFF. The CDR3 DNA follows: TGTGCCAGCATTAGAGGGATGGCCACTGAAGCTTTCTTT.

This clone was found once. V is TRBV6-2 or TRBV6-3 and J is TRBJ2-7; TRBD1 matches 7 bases. The CDR3 contains 19 residues. Trimming removed 5 bases from V and 1 base from J; junction bases left unmatched: 20. CDR1 MNHEY and CDR2 SVGEGT come from the germline V gene. The chain's CDR3 is CASSQTKSRYRGQSYEQYF. Here the CDR3 DNA reads TGTGCCAGCAGTCAAACCAAATCCAGATACAGGGGACAGTCCTACGAGCAGTACTTC.

This sequence joins TRBV6-5 and TRBJ1-2, with D unclear. V was pared by 8 bases and J by 4 bases, with 20 bases between. This CDR3 comprises 15 residues. Per the germline V gene, CDR1 is MNHEY and CDR2 is SVGAGI. CDR3 DNA sequence: TGTGCCAGCGAGACGTCGGGTGTATATCGCTATGGCTACACCTTC. This translates into CASETSGVYRYGYTF.

V gene TRBV21-1 combines with J gene TRBJ2-1; the D segment call TRBD1 is taken from the table without a DNA check. TRBV21-1 is marked as a pseudogene. This CDR3 region has 16 residues. In nucleotides, the CDR3 is TGTGCCAGCAGCGAAGGGACGGGACAGGGCCACAATGAGCAGTTCTTC. Its translation: CASSEGTGQGHNEQFF.

This rearrangement joins TRBV10-3 to TRBJ2-7, with TRBD1 as a possible D gene (5 bases). V was cut by 4 bases and J by 6 bases, with 13 bases left in between. The CDR3 sequence is 13 residues long. Germline CDR1 ENHRY, CDR2 SYGVKD. CDR3 sequence reads: CAISVPSGLEQYF. The CDR3 DNA reads TGTGCCATCAGTGTGCCGTCAGGGCTCGAGCAGTACTTC.

CDR3 sequence (DNA): TGCGCCAGCAGCGGGTGGGACATCCCCTACAATGAGCAGTTCTTC. Translated, it gives CASSGWDIPYNEQFF. The chain joins TRBV4-1 to TRBJ2-1; D is possibly TRBD1 (6 bases). The CDR3 contains 15 residues. Germline CDR1 is MGHRA and CDR2 is YSYEKL. V gave up 5 bases and J gave up 2 bases, with 13 bases separating them.

The genes are TRBV6-6 and TRBJ2-3; tentative D call: TRBD1 (5 bases). CDR1 and CDR2 (germline): MNHNY, SVGAGI (reference sequence). V lost 0 bases and J 4 bases, leaving 5 bases between the germline ends. This CDR3 spans 13 amino acids. The CDR3 spells CASSYSTADTQYF. CDR3 sequence (DNA): TGTGCCAGCAGTTACTCGACAGCAGATACGCAGTATTTT.

The rearrangement uses TRBV2 and TRBJ2-2, with no clear D. Looked up from germline, CDR1 is SNHLY and CDR2 is FYNNEI. The CDR3 runs to 15 residues. V was trimmed by 4 bases and J by 0 bases, leaving 9 bases between them. CDR3 in DNA: TGTGCCAGCAGTGTTGCGACTGCGAACACCGGGGAGCTGTTTTTT. This translates into CASSVATANTGELFF.

V gene TRBV28 combines with J gene TRBJ1-3; D may be TRBD1 (5 bases). The length of the CDR3 is 13 residues. Germline V gene lookup returns CDR1 MDHEN and CDR2 SYDVKM. With 8 bases removed from V and 8 bases from J, the gap between germline ends came to 16 bases. In DNA, the CDR3 is TGTGCCAGCGGCCCGGGGGGTGCATACACCATATATTTT. Encoded protein: CASGPGGAYTIYF.

The chain uses TRBV30 and TRBJ1-5, with 8 bases lining up with TRBD1. The J segment lost 2 bases and the V segment lost 6 bases, leaving 3 bases of the junction unmatched. The CDR3 runs to 13 residues. Per germline, CDR1 GTSNPN and CDR2 SVGIG (reference sequence). For the CDR3, the DNA is TGTGCCTGTACAGGGGGAGGCAATCAGCCCCAGCATTTT. Translated: CACTGGGNQPQHF.

This chain uses TRBV30 with TRBJ2-3, with D unclear. The CDR3 contains 14 residues. The V gene's germline CDR1 is GTSNPN and CDR2 SVGIG (reference sequence). V was cut by 1 base and J by 5 bases, with 13 bases left in between. CDR3 loop: CAWSGINLRDTQYF. The CDR3 bases are TGTGCCTGGAGTGGAATCAACTTGCGAGATACGCAGTATTTT. The full variable domain, its missing parts supplied by reference TRBV30 and TRBJ2-3, is SQTIHQWPATLVQPVGSPLSLECTVEGTSNPNLYWYRQAAGRGLQLLFYSVGIGQISSEVPQNLSASRPQDRQFILSSKKLLLSDSGFYLCAWSGINLRDTQYFGPGTRLTVL.

The V gene is TRBV12-5, the J gene TRBJ2-5; TRBD2 matches 10 bases. V was clipped by 3 bases and J by 2 bases; unmatched bases: 6. Germline CDR1 LGHNT, CDR2 FRNRAP. There are 16 residues in the CDR3. CDR3 loop: CASGLGVSGGQETQYF. The CDR3 nucleotides read TGTGCTAGTGGTTTAGGGGTTAGCGGGGGGCAAGAGACCCAGTACTTC.

The genes are TRBV7-8 and TRBJ1-1, with unresolved D. The CDR3 consists of 13 residues. Trimming took off 2 bases at V and 9 bases at J, with 13 bases between the two ends. Germline V gene sequence: CDR1 SGHVS, CDR2 FQNEAQ. CDR3 nucleotide sequence: TGTGCCAGCAGCTTACGGACTACGGATAAAGCTTTCTTT. Its translation: CASSLRTTDKAFF.